These 16 T cell receptor beta chains were all obtained from the same sample, sequenced in a study of OX40 agonist ivuxolimab in advanced cancers. Repertoires were generated with immunoSEQ multiplex PCR, while TCRdb's copy carries only in-frame clones and drops some. The sample has 81,000 or so clones; approximately 90% are singletons. Sequencing was performed on CD4+ or CD8+ T cells sorted from blood, taken in a trial of the OX40 agonist ivuxolimab. These receptors came from an adult with an advanced solid tumor such as melanoma, head and neck, liver or kidney cancer.

This clone was counted between two and nine times. The chain has TRBV28 and TRBJ1-2; D not certain. The CDR3 runs 10 residues. The V and J ends lost 4 bases and 6 bases respectively, with 3 bases between them. Germline V gives CDR1 MDHEN, CDR2 SYDVKM. CDR3 sequence (DNA): TGTGCCAGCAGTTACGATGGCTACACCTTC. Its protein product is CASSYDGYTF.

This chain links TRBV7-3 with TRBJ2-7, with 7 bases lining up with TRBD1. The CDR3 runs 13 residues. V gave up 5 bases and J gave up 3 bases; unmatched junction bases: 4. Per the germline V gene, CDR1 is SGHTA and CDR2 is FQGTGA. The CDR3 protein is CASSPGTDYEQYF. The CDR3 bases are TGTGCCAGCAGCCCAGGGACAGACTACGAGCAGTACTTC.

This rearrangement joins TRBV9 to TRBJ2-1; TRBD2 agrees at 7 bases. The germline CDR1 and CDR2 sequences are SGDLS and YYNGEE. The CDR3 loop spans 16 amino acids. J lost 3 bases, V lost 2 bases, and 8 bases had no gene match. The CDR3 coding sequence is TGTGCCAGCAGCGTGTTGGGGCGGGGGAGCTACAATGAGCAGTTCTTC. This codes for CASSVLGRGSYNEQFF.

The table lists this clone with a count of one. The V call is TRBV9, the J call TRBJ1-5; D unresolved. V lost 0 bases and J lost 6, with 7 bases in between. Per germline, CDR1 SGDLS and CDR2 YYNGEE. This CDR3 is 13 amino acids long. In DNA form, the CDR3 reads TGTGCCAGCAGCGTAGGGGAATTTCAGCCCCAGCATTTT. Translating it yields CASSVGEFQPQHF.

The chain joins TRBV6-5 to TRBJ2-3; D perhaps matches TRBD1 (5 bases). The germline V gene has CDR1 MNHEY and CDR2 SVGAGI. The V end lost 8 bases, the J end lost 4 bases, and 16 bases lay between the germline ends. The CDR3 extends over 14 amino acids. The CDR3 DNA reads TGTGCCAGCTGTAGCAGGGAAGTTTCAGATACGCAGTATTTT. Translating gives CASCSREVSDTQYF.

This chain uses TRBV5-1 with TRBJ1-2, with 7 bases matching TRBD1. CDR1 and CDR2 (germline): SGHRS, YFSETQ. The V segment lost 4 bases and the J segment 8 bases; nucleotides outside the gene matches: 20. CDR3 length equals 17 residues. The CDR3 DNA is TGCGCCAGCAGCCTCTTGTCCACGGGACAGCACCCTCGGGGCTACACCTTC. Amino acid sequence: CASSLLSTGQHPRGYTF. The full variable domain, its missing parts supplied by reference TRBV5-1 and TRBJ1-2, is KAGVTQTPRYLIKTRGQQVTLSCSPISGHRSVSWYQQTPGQGLQFLFEYFSETQRNKGNFPGRFSGRQFSNSRSEMNVSTLELGDSALYLCASSLLSTGQHPRGYTFGSGTRLTVV.

The V call is TRBV11-2, the J call TRBJ2-7; D not resolved. CDR1 is SGHAT and CDR2 is FQNNGV in the germline V gene. This CDR3 region has 14 residues. With 4 bases removed from V and 1 base from J, the gap between germline ends came to 11 bases. This CDR3 is CASSSGVGSYEQYF. The CDR3 coding sequence is TGTGCCAGCAGCTCGGGCGTGGGGTCCTACGAGCAGTACTTC. The full variable domain, rest sourced from reference TRBV11-2 and TRBJ2-7, is EAGVAQSPRYKIIEKRQSVAFWCNPISGHATLYWYQQILGQGPKLLIQFQNNGVVDDSQLPKDRFSAERLKGVDSTLKIQPAKLEDSAVYLCASSSGVGSYEQYFGPGTRLTVT.

The chain employs TRBV5-4 and TRBJ2-3, with D possibly being TRBD1 (6 bases). The CDR3 is 16 amino acids. V dropped 0 bases and J dropped 1 base, with 12 bases sitting between them. The V gene's germline CDR1 is SGHNT and CDR2 YYREEE (reference sequence). The CDR3 spells CASSLGVGARTDTQYF. The DNA for the CDR3 is TGTGCCAGCAGCTTGGGGGTGGGGGCACGCACAGATACGCAGTATTTT. Filled out from reference TRBV5-4 and TRBJ2-3, the complete variable domain reads ETGVTQSPTHLIKTRGQQVTLRCSSQSGHNTVSWYQQALGQGPQFIFQYYREEENGRGNFPPRFSGLQFPNYSSELNVNALELDDSALYLCASSLGVGARTDTQYFGPGTRLTVL.

This chain joins TRBV7-9 and TRBJ1-1; 7 bases map to TRBD1. After removal of 2 bases from V and 5 bases from J, the junction contained 5 bases not matched to a gene. The CDR3 consists of 14 residues. The V gene's germline CDR1 is SEHNR and CDR2 FQNEAQ (reference sequence). The CDR3 loop is CASSLSRGGTEAFF. CDR3 sequence (DNA): TGTGCCAGCAGCTTAAGCAGGGGGGGAACTGAAGCTTTCTTT.

This clone has a single count. This sequence joins TRBV20-1 and TRBJ2-7, with D perhaps matching TRBD1 (5 bases). Per germline, CDR1 DFQATT and CDR2 SNEGSKA (reference sequence). V lost 5 bases and J lost 2, with 7 bases in between. This CDR3 is 11 amino acids long. This CDR3 is CSALTAYEQYF. CDR3 DNA sequence: TGCAGTGCTTTGACAGCCTACGAGCAGTACTTC.

This sequence joins TRBV7-9 and TRBJ1-2; D is perhaps TRBD1 (5 bases). The germline V gene has CDR1 SEHNR and CDR2 FQNEAQ (reference sequence). The CDR3 runs 13 residues. Trimming left V 5 bases short and J 2 bases short, with 9 bases between. CDR3 sequence (DNA): TGTGCCAGCAGCAGACGGGGGAACTATGGCTACACCTTC. Translating it yields CASSRRGNYGYTF.

V is TRBV7-2 and J is TRBJ2-5; D not resolved. V was clipped by 7 bases and J by 3 bases, with 6 bases between them. CDR3 length: 11 amino acids. The germline CDR1 and CDR2 sequences are SGHTA and FQGNSA. The CDR3 DNA sequence: TGTGCCAGCATATTGGAAGAGACCCAGTACTTC. It encodes CASILEETQYF.

The sample holds one count of this clone. The CDR3 region has the DNA TGTGCCAGCAGCGGGCTGCGGGATCTGACTGGAAACACCATATATTTT. It translates to CASSGLRDLTGNTIYF. This chain uses TRBV9 with TRBJ1-3, with D hard to call. The V gene's germline CDR1 is SGDLS and CDR2 YYNGEE. The CDR3 consists of 16 residues. Trimming shortened V by 3 bases and J by 2 bases, and 15 bases separated the two germline ends.

The V gene is TRBV9, the J gene TRBJ2-2; a weak D match, TRBD1 (7 bases). The length of the CDR3 is 15 residues. The V and J ends lost 4 bases and 7 bases respectively, with 17 bases between them. Germline V gene sequence: CDR1 SGDLS, CDR2 YYNGEE. The CDR3 bases are TGTGCCAGCAGCATTATGGAGGGGGCTTACGGGGAGCTGTTTTTT. It is translated as CASSIMEGAYGELFF.

A note on this clone: It is likely a read error, because the conserved phenylalanine at the end of the CDR3 is missing. The chain combines TRBV29-1 with TRBJ1-6; D gene uncertain. The CDR3 sequence is 16 residues long. V was clipped by 7 bases and J by 3 bases, with 19 bases between them. Germline loops: CDR1 SQVTM, CDR2 ANQGSEA. CDR3 coding DNA: TGCAGCGCTCCGCCCCATTGTCCAGGCTATAATTCACCCCTCCACCTT. Its protein product is CSAPPHCPGYNSPLHL.

J is TRBJ1-5 and V is TRBV6-6, with D tentatively TRBD1 (6 bases). V lost 6 bases and J lost 2, with 17 bases in between. There are 16 residues in the CDR3. Germline lookup yields CDR1 MNHNY and CDR2 SVGAGI (reference sequence). The CDR3 DNA follows: TGTGCCAGCAGCCACGGTTTGGGGGCCGGCAATCAGCCCCAGCATTTT. Translating gives CASSHGLGAGNQPQHF.